The T cell receptor delta chain under discussion was sequenced for a study of gamma-delta T cells after stem cell transplantation. TCRdb re-processed the RT-PCR reads via CATT. The sample comprises some 2,300 delta-chain clones, roughly a fifth of which are singletons, and 8.6% rests with the top ten. The table lists this clone with a few counts. Germline V gene sequence: CDR1 GEAIGNYY, CDR2 EKD. The junction had 5 bases not matched to a gene; V was cut back by 2 bases and J by 0 bases. This CDR3 is built from 18 residues. This receptor was obtained from a human donor. It is not recorded whose cells these are; they may come from a transplant donor. V and J are TRDV2 and TRDJ3, with 8 bases fitting TRDD3. What was sequenced was gamma-delta T cells. The CDR3 nucleotides read TGTGCCTGTGACATACTGGGGGGTAGCTCCTGGGACACCCGACAGATGTTTTTC. Protein sequence: CACDILGGSSWDTRQMFF.